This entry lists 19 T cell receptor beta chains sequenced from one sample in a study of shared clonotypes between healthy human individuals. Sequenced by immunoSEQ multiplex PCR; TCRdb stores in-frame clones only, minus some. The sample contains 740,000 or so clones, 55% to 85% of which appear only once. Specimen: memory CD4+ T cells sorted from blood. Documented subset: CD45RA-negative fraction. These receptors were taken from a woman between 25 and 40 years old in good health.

CDR3 coding DNA: TGTGCCAGCAGTTACTCGAGAGCGAGGGCCTACGAGCAGTACTTC. Residues: CASSYSRARAYEQYF. This sequence joins TRBV6-5 and TRBJ2-7, with D perhaps matching TRBD2 (5 bases). Between the trimmed V and J ends, which lost 0 bases and 2 bases, there was a span of 11 bases. Germline V gives CDR1 MNHEY, CDR2 SVGAGI. The CDR3 runs 15 residues.

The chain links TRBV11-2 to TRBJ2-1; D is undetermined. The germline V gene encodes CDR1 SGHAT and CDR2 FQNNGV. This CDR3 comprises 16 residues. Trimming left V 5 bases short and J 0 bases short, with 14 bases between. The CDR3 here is CASSPLASSSYNEQFF. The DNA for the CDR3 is TGTGCCAGCAGCCCTCTGGCTAGTTCCTCCTACAATGAGCAGTTCTTC.

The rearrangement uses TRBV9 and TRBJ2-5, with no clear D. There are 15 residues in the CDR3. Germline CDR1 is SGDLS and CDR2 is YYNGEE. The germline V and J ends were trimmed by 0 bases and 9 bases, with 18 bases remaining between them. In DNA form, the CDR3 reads TGTGCCAGCAGCGTAGGTCAACGGCCCCCAACGGCCCAGTACTTC. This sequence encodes CASSVGQRPPTAQYF.

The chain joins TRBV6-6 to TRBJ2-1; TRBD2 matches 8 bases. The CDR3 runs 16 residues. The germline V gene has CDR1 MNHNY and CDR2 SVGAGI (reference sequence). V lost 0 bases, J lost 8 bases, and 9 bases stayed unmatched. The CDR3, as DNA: TGTGCCAGCAGTTACTCGTATGCGGGAGGTTGGGATGAGCAGTTCTTC. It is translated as CASSYSYAGGWDEQFF.

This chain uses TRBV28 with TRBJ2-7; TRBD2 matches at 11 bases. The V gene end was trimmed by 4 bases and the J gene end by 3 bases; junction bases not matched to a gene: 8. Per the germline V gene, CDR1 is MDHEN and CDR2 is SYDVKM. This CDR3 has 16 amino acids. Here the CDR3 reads CASSSKLAGGFYEQYF. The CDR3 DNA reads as TGTGCCAGCAGTTCCAAGCTAGCGGGAGGTTTCTACGAGCAGTACTTC.

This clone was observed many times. The CDR3 region is CATGDFPNYGYTF. The CDR3 DNA is TGTGCCACCGGAGATTTTCCTAACTATGGCTACACCTTC. The genes are TRBV10-3 and TRBJ1-2; D remains unclear. The germline V gene encodes CDR1 ENHRY and CDR2 SYGVKD. This CDR3 has 13 amino acids. V was pared by 10 bases and J by 0 bases, with 12 bases between.

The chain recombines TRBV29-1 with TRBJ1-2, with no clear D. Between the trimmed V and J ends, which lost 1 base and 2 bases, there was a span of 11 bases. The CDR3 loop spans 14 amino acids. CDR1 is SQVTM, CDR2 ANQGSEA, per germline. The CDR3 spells CSVEAAGQNYGYTF. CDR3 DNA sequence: TGCAGCGTTGAAGCGGCGGGTCAGAACTATGGCTACACCTTC.

The CDR3 sequence is CASSLLGTSETQYF. The DNA for the CDR3 is TGTGCCAGCAGCTTGTTAGGGACTAGCGAGACCCAGTACTTC. V usage is TRBV5-4 and J usage is TRBJ2-5, with 9 bases fitting TRBD2. CDR1 is SGHNT and CDR2 is YYREEE in the germline V gene (reference sequence). This CDR3 spans 14 amino acids. J lost 5 bases, V lost 1 base, and 3 bases had no gene match.

The CDR3 coding sequence is TGTGCCAGCAGCGTAGGCATGGGACTAGCGGGCTACGAGCAGTACTTC. As protein: CASSVGMGLAGYEQYF. The chain joins TRBV9 to TRBJ2-7; 12 bases agree with TRBD2. Trimming removed 0 bases from V and 3 bases from J; junction bases left unmatched: 4. The CDR3 loop spans 16 amino acids. Germline values: CDR1 SGDLS, CDR2 YYNGEE.

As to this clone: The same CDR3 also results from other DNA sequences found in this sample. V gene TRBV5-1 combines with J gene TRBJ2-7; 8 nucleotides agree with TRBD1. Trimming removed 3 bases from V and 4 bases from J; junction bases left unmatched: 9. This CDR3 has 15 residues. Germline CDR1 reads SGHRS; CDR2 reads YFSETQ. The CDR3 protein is CASSSGQGATYEQYF. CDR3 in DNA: TGCGCCAGCAGCTCCGGACAGGGAGCGACGTACGAGCAGTACTTC.

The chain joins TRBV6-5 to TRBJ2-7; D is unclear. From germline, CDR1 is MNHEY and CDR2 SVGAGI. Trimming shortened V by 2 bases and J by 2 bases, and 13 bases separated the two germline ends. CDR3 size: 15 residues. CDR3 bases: TGTGCCAGCAGTTACGCCCCAGGAGCGCCCTACGAGCAGTACTTC. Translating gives CASSYAPGAPYEQYF.

As DNA, the CDR3 is TGTGCCAGCAGCAAAGTTAAGTGGGAGGGAGAGACCCAGTACTTC. It is translated as CASSKVKWEGETQYF. This chain connects TRBV21-1 to TRBJ2-5; TRBD2, the table's D call, was not compared with the DNA. TRBV21-1 is tagged as a pseudogene. The length of the CDR3 is 15 residues.

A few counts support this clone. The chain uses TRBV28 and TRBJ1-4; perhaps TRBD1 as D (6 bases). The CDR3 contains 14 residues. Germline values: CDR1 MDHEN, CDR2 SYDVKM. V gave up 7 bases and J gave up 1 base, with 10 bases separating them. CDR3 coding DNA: TGTGCCAGCAAGCTACAGGGAACTAATGAAAAACTGTTTTTT. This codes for CASKLQGTNEKLFF.

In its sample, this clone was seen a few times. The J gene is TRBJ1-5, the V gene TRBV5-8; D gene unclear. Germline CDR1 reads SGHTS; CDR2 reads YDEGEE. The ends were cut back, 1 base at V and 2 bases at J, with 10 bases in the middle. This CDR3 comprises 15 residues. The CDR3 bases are TGTGCCAGCAGCTTGATGGCCGGGGGCAATCAGCCCCAGCATTTT. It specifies CASSLMAGGNQPQHF.

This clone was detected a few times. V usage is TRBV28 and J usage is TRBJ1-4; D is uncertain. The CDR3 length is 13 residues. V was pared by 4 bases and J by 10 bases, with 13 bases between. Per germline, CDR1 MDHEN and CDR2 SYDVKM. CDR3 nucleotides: TGTGCCAGCAGTTCGGACGGAGCTGGAAAACTGTTTTTT. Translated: CASSSDGAGKLFF.

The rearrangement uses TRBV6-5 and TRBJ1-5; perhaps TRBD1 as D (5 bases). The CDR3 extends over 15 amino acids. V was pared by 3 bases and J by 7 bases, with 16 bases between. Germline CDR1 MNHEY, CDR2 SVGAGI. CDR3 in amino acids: CASSYHSFGGQPQHF. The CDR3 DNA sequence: TGTGCCAGCAGTTATCATTCGTTCGGGGGGCAGCCCCAGCATTTT.

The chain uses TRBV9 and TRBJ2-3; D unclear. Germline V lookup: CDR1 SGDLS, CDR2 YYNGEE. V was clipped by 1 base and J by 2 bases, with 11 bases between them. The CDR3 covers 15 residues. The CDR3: CASSVRVTHTDTQYF. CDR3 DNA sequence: TGTGCCAGCAGCGTACGGGTTACCCACACAGATACGCAGTATTTT.

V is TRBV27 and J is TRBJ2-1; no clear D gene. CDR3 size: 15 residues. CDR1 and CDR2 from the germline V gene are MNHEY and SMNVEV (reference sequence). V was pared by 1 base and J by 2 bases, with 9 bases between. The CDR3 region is CASSLWAAAYNEQFF. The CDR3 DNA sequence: TGTGCCAGCAGTTTATGGGCTGCTGCCTACAATGAGCAGTTCTTC.

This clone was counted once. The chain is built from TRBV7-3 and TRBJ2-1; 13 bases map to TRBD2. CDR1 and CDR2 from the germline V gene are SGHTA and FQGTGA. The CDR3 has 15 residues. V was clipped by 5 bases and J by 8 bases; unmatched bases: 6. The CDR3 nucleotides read TGTGCCAGCAGCCCCGGACTAGCGGGAGTCGATGAGCAGTTCTTC. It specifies CASSPGLAGVDEQFF.